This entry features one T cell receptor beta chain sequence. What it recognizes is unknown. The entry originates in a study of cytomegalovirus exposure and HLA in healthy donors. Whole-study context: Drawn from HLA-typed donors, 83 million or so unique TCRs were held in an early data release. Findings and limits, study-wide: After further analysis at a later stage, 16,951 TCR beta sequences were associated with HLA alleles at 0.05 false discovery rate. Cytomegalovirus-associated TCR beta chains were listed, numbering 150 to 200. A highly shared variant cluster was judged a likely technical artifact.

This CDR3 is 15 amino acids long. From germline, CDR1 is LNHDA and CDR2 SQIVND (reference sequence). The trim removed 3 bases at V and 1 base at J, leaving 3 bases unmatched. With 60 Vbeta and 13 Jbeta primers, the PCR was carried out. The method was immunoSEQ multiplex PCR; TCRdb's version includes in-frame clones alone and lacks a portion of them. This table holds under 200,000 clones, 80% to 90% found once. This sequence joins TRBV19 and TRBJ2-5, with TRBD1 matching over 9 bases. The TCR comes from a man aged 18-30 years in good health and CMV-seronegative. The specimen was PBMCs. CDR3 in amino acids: CASSIGQGSQETQYF. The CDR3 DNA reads TGTGCCAGTAGTATCGGACAGGGGAGCCAAGAGACCCAGTACTTC.